This T cell receptor (beta chain) stems from a study of blood T cell repertoires in COVID-19. This clone showed up many times. TCRdb's table, derived via immunoSEQ multiplex PCR, lists solely in-frame clones and lacks some. The data hold roughly 320,000 clones, with 85% to 90% observed a single time. Germline CDR1 reads SNHLY; CDR2 reads FYNNEI. The V end lost 3 bases, the J end lost 5 bases, and 19 bases lay between the germline ends. This CDR3 comprises 16 residues. The gene calls are TRBV2 and TRBJ1-2; the D gene is possibly TRBD1 (6 bases). This TCR came from a woman in her 50s with COVID-19, enrolled during active disease. Specimen: peripheral blood. DNA of the CDR3: TGTGCCAGCAGTGACCCCCCGGGGACACAGTCGTATGGCTACACCTTC. Translating gives CASSDPPGTQSYGYTF. The full variable domain, in which reference TRBV2 and TRBJ1-2 provide the parts outside the CDR3, is EPEVTQTPSHQVTQMGQEVILRCVPISNHLYFYWYRQILGQKVEFLVSFYNNEISEKSEIFDDQFSVERPDGSNFTLKIRSTKLEDSAMYFCASSDPPGTQSYGYTFGSGTRLTVV.